This entry lists 6 T cell receptor beta chains sequenced from one sample in a study of T-cell reconstitution after alpha-beta-depleted transplantation in children. The TCRbeta library incorporated unique molecular identifiers. TCRdb reprocessed the PCR reads via MiXCR and lists one record per CDR3 protein. The sample lists around 420,000 distinct CDR3 sequences, 15% to 20% seen once, with approximately 29% in the top ten. The specimen was PBMCs, mostly from graft donor cells, collected 360 days after TCRalphabeta/CD19-depleted stem cell transplant. All receptors derive from a boy younger than two who had a stem cell transplant for Wiskott-Aldrich syndrome, so the T cells may come from the graft donor.

The DNA for the CDR3 is TGCAGTGCGAGCGGGCCAGCGGCCGGGGAGCTGTTTTTT. Translated: CSASGPAAGELFF. The chain links TRBV20-1 to TRBJ2-2; the D gene is possibly TRBD2 (6 bases). Germline V lookup: CDR1 DFQATT, CDR2 SNEGSKA (reference sequence). This CDR3 comprises 13 residues. V gave up 6 bases and J gave up 6 bases, with 14 bases separating them.

This clonotype was picked up a small number of times. The V call is TRBV12-3 or TRBV12-4, the J call TRBJ2-5; possibly TRBD1 for D (5 bases). The CDR3 has 12 residues. V lost 10 bases and J 9 bases, leaving 18 bases between the germline ends. CDR3 in DNA: TGTGCCACCGCGGACCCCCTAGGGGCCCAGTACTTC. This sequence encodes CATADPLGAQYF.

This clonotype was seen ten or more times. The J gene is TRBJ2-7, the V gene TRBV5-5; TRBD1 agrees at 9 bases. Per the germline V gene, CDR1 is SGHKS and CDR2 is YYEKEE (reference sequence). The CDR3 loop spans 15 amino acids. V was pared by 0 bases and J by 1 base, with 2 bases of the junction left unmatched. In DNA, the CDR3 is TGTGCCAGCAGCTTGGCTGGACAGGGGTCCTACGAGCAGTACTTC. It codes for CASSLAGQGSYEQYF.

This chain joins TRBV10-3 and TRBJ2-1, with 10 bases aligning to TRBD2. Germline CDR1 is ENHRY and CDR2 is SYGVKD. The CDR3 is made up of 15 amino acids. V lost 6 bases and J lost 7; bases outside the gene matches: 9. CDR3 DNA: TGTGCCATCAGGCTAACTAGCGGGGTCGGGAATGAGCAGTTCTTC. This translates into CAIRLTSGVGNEQFF.

This clonotype was seen a handful of times. V and J are TRBV5-1 and TRBJ2-5; tentatively, D is TRBD1 (5 bases). CDR3 length: 16 amino acids. Germline V gene data show CDR1 as SGHRS and CDR2 as YFSETQ. V lost 5 bases to trimming and J lost 3 bases, with 20 bases between them. CDR3 region: CASSKGKGPTKETQYF. The CDR3 DNA follows: TGCGCCAGCAGTAAGGGGAAGGGCCCGACCAAAGAGACCCAGTACTTC. The variable domain in full, completed from reference TRBV5-1 and TRBJ2-5, reads KAGVTQTPRYLIKTRGQQVTLSCSPISGHRSVSWYQQTPGQGLQFLFEYFSETQRNKGNFPGRFSGRQFSNSRSEMNVSTLELGDSALYLCASSKGKGPTKETQYFGPGTRLLVL.

In nucleotides, the CDR3 is TGCAGCGCTGAGGGGACTAGAGGGGGCTACAATGAGCAGTTCTTC. Translating it yields CSAEGTRGGYNEQFF. The J gene is TRBJ2-1, the V gene TRBV29-1, with 8 positions matching TRBD2. Per germline, CDR1 SQVTM and CDR2 ANQGSEA. V lost 7 bases, J lost 3 bases, and 11 bases stayed unmatched. The CDR3 length is 15 residues.